Here is one TCR beta chain with its context. This clonotype showed up just a few times. Its antigen is unknown. Qualities for individual bases were not recorded, and no much larger clone is one base off. The data derive from a study of T cells after yellow fever vaccination (dated by TCRdb to between 2018 and 2021). Some background on the complete study: Libraries from fractions with low cell numbers were prepared with the SMART-Seq v4 Ultra Low Input RNA kit. To track T-cell clones before and after primary and booster YFV17D yellow fever vaccination, bulk TCR alpha and beta repertoires were sequenced longitudinally. Two healthy male donors, one aged 18 to 29 and one aged 30 to 40 years, were included in the cohort. Blood samples were taken at several timepoints before and after primary and secondary immunization, and bulk PBMC replicates and cell subsets were isolated.

The meaning of the sample's treatment or condition label: live attenuated yellow fever vaccine strain. Two biological replicates of bulk PBMCs were collected at each blood-draw timepoint. PBMCs were isolated from peripheral blood using a standard Ficoll-Paque protocol. TriZol was used to extract RNA from bulk PBMCs, CD4 and CD8 fractions, and dextramer-positive and dextramer-negative fractions. Broader findings and caveats from the paper: A small share of clonotypes was detected in both CD4 and CD8 compartments, with the overlap likely arising from convergent recombination. Computational filtering was needed because FACS-sorted repertoires could contain abundant contaminating clonotypes from the bulk population. The study included only a couple of donors, which limits how far the findings can be generalized. The secondary T-cell response was weaker than the primary response but faster, peaking on day 5 instead of day 15. Most clones expanded after primary vaccination were re-detected after the booster (almost 97% of CD4 and 88% of CD8), suggesting broad memory maintenance.

TCR cDNA was synthesized by 5'RACE template switching, through which a universal primer site and unique molecular identifiers were introduced. Priming of cDNA synthesis was performed from both the TCR alpha and TCR beta constant segments. Libraries were amplified in two PCR steps, with sample barcodes and sequencing adapters added in the second step. Libraries were sequenced on Illumina HiSeq 2500 (2x100 bp) or NovaSeq (2x150 bp). The original methods were these. Demultiplexing of reads and collapsing into UMI consensus sequences were performed with MIGEC, and V(D)J alignment was carried out with MiXCR. Using edgeR on replicate PBMC samples, clonotypes were called vaccine-responding if FDR was below 0.01 and the log2 fold change was above 5 up to day 15. Each bulk clonotype received a CD4 or CD8 identity based on whether the sequenced CD4 or CD8 repertoire contained that clonotype at higher abundance. The public sequencing data were trimmed at Q25 with fastp and processed into clonotypes with MiXCR by TCRdb, which kept only in-frame beta chains. Rows are combined by CDR3 protein, so each entry shows the most common genes and DNA. V and J calls and clone size were set by TCRdb, not the authors. This sample is represented by hundreds of thousands of distinct CDR3 sequences; over 9% of them were singletons. Of the sample, under 15% falls within the top ten clones.

V and J are truncated by 2 bases and 4 bases respectively, leaving an intervening sequence of 3 bases. CDR1 and CDR2 were assigned from the germline V gene as ENHRY and SYGVKD. From its cysteine to its phenylalanine, the CDR3 spans 12 amino acids. The read is trimmed to its CDR3 DNA, 36 bases read in frame from base 1. The source is a man aged 25-45 years who received the YFV17D yellow fever vaccine. The rearrangement combines TRBV10-3 with TRBJ2-1; there is no confident call for the D gene. Sequenced material: PBMCs, taken on the day of the yellow fever booster vaccination. CDR3 loop: CAISEAYNEQFF. The DNA sequence is TGTGCCATCAGTGAGGCGTACAATGAGCAGTTCTTC.